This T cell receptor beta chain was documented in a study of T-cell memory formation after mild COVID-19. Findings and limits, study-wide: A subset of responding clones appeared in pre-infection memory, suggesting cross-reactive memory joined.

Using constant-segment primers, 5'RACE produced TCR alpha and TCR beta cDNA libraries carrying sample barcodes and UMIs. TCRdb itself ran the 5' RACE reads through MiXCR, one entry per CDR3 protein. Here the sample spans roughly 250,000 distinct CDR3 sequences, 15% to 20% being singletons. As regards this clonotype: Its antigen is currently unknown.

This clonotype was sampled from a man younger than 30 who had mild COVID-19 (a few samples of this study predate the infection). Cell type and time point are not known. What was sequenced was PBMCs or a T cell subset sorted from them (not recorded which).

CDR3 residues: CASSPDRRPNTGELFF. The CDR3 bases are TGTGCCAGCTCACCTGATCGCAGACCGAACACCGGGGAGCTGTTTTTT. The chain couples TRBV18 to TRBJ2-2; D gene uncertain. Germline-derived CDR1 and CDR2 are KGHSH and LQKENI. V dropped 3 bases and J dropped 0 bases, with 11 bases sitting between them. The CDR3 loop spans 16 amino acids.